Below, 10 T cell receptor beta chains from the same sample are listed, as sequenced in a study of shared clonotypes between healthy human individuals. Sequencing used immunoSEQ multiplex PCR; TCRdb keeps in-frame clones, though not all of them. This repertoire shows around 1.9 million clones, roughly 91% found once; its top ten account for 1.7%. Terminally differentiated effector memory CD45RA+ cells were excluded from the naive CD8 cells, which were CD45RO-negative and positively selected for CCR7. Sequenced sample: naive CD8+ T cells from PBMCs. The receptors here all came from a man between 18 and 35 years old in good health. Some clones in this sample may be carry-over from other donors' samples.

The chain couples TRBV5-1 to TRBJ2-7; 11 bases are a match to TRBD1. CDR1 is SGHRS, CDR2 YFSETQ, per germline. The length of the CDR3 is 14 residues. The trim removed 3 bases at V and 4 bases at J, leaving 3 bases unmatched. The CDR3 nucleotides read TGCGCCAGCAGCTGGGACAGGGGGAAGTACGAGCAGTACTTC. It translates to CASSWDRGKYEQYF.

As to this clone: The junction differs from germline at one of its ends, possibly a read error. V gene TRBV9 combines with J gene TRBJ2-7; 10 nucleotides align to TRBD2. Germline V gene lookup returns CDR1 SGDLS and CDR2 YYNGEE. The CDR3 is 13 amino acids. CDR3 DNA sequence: TGTGCCAGCAGCGTAGAACTAGCGGGAAGAAAACACTTC. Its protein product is CASSVELAGRKHF.

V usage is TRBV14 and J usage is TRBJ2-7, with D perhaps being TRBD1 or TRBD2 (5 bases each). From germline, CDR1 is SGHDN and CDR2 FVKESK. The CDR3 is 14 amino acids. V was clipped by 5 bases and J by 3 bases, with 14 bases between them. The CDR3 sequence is CASSRGVGRYEQYF. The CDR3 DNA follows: TGTGCCAGCAGCAGGGGAGTGGGGCGCTACGAGCAGTACTTC.

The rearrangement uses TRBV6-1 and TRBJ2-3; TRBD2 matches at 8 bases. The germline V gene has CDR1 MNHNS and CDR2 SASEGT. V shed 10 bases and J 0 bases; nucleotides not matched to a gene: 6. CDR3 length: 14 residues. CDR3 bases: TGTGCCAACAAAGCGGGGGCTAGCACAGATACGCAGTATTTT. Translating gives CANKAGASTDTQYF.

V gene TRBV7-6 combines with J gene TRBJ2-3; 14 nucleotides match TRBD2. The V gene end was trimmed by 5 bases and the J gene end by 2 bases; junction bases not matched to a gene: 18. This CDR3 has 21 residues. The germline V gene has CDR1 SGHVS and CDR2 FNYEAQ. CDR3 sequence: CASSDRIPGLAGAGFTDTQYF. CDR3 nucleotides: TGTGCCAGCAGCGACCGTATTCCGGGACTAGCGGGAGCAGGGTTCACAGATACGCAGTATTTT.

In nucleotides, the CDR3 is TGTGCCAGCAGTCCCAGGGACCCCGTATCTCAGCCCCAGCATTTT. Its translation is CASSPRDPVSQPQHF. The chain employs TRBV6-5 and TRBJ1-5; D is perhaps TRBD1 (5 bases). The CDR3 loop spans 15 amino acids. V lost 5 bases, J lost 6 bases, and 17 bases lay in between. The germline gives CDR1 MNHEY, CDR2 SVGAGI.

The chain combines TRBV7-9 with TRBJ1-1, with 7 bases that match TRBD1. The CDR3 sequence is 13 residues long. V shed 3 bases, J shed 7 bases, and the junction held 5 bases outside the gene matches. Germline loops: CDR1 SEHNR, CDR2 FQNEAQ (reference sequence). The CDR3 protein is CASSLTGTLEAFF. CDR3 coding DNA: TGTGCCAGCAGCTTGACAGGGACCCTTGAAGCTTTCTTT.

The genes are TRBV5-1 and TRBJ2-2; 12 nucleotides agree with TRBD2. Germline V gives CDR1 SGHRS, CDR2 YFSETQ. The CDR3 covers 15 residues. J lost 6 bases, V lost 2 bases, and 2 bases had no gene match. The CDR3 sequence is CASSFLAGGPGELFF. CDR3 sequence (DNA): TGCGCCAGCAGCTTTCTAGCGGGAGGGCCCGGGGAGCTGTTTTTT.

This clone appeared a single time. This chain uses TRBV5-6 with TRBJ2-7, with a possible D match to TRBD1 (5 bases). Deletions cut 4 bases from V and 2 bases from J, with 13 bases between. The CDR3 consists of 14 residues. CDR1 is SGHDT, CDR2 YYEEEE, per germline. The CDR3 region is CASSLLGVTYEQYF. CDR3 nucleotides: TGTGCCAGCAGCCTCCTAGGGGTCACCTACGAGCAGTACTTC. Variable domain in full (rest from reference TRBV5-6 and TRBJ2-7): DAGVTQSPTHLIKTRGQQVTLRCSPKSGHDTVSWYQQALGQGPQFIFQYYEEEERQRGNFPDRFSGHQFPNYSSELNVNALLLGDSALYLCASSLLGVTYEQYFGPGTRLTVT.

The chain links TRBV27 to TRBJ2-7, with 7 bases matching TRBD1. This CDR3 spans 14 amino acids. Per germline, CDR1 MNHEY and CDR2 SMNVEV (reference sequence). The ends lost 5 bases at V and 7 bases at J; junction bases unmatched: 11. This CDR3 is CASSPRQGTEEQYF. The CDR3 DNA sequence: TGTGCCAGCAGTCCCCGACAGGGCACGGAGGAGCAGTACTTC.